The 3 T cell receptor beta chains below were found in one sample sequenced in a study of synovial regulatory T cells in juvenile arthritis. Libraries were prepared by immunoSEQ multiplex PCR; TCRdb keeps only in-frame clonotypes and omits some of them. In all, the sample yields 10,000 or so clones. The sequenced sample was Treg cells from blood. Subset reported: remaining (HLA-DR-negative) circulating blood Treg cells. These receptors were taken from a donor under 30 with juvenile idiopathic arthritis.

The chain has TRBV6-1 and TRBJ1-1. From germline, CDR1 is MNHNS and CDR2 SASEGT. The CDR3 loop spans 14 amino acids. The DNA sequence is not available. The CDR3 region is CASSENGARTEAFF.

The J gene is TRBJ2-7, the V gene TRBV7-9. Germline CDR1 is SEHNR and CDR2 is FQNEAQ (reference sequence). There are 16 residues in the CDR3. Nucleotide data are not available. The CDR3 is CASSLEPGQENYEQYF.

The genes are TRBV27 and TRBJ2-7; TCRdb indicates TRBD1, and absent DNA this call remains unverified. The CDR3 runs 13 residues. No DNA appears here. Germline lookup yields CDR1 MNHEY and CDR2 SMNVEV (reference sequence). The CDR3 loop is CASSSLYSYEQYF.